The clone carrying this TCR beta chain was observed a handful of times. The entry originates in a study of blood T cell repertoires in COVID-19. Turning to the study itself: The cDNA or gDNA used as material had been derived from T cells, B-cell-depleted T cells, or PBMCs.

The authors' processing: How many nucleated cells were present was estimated from reference gene primer amplification. Here immunoSEQ multiplex PCR was the method, and the copy in TCRdb shows in-frame clones only, minus some. The V and J calls and the clone size are those of that table, but D and trimming were determined from the DNA. The sample yields about 210,000 clones, less than 85% seen once. The V gene's germline CDR1 is GTSNPN and CDR2 SVGIG (reference sequence). V was shortened by 2 bases and J by 4 bases, with 8 bases between the two germline ends. CDR3 size: 13 residues. The sequence derives from a woman in her sixties or seventies with acute or convalescent COVID-19. The source material was peripheral blood. The chain is built from TRBV30 and TRBJ1-4, with D perhaps TRBD1 (5 bases). CDR3 sequence: CAWSSGINEKLFF. The CDR3 DNA reads as TGTGCCTGGAGTTCAGGGATTAATGAAAAACTGTTTTTT.